This T cell receptor (beta chain) is from a study of Ad26.COV2.S vaccination and SARS-CoV-2 variants. At the level of the study: Once or twice, 56 days apart, Ad26.COV2.S was delivered intramuscularly. Study findings and constraints: The placebo group had lower spike-specific TCR breadth than the vaccine recipients did. Responses of T cells in total may have been underestimated by the TCR breadth and depth analyses. Similar non-spike TCR breadth was observed in recipients of vaccine and of placebo.

CDR1 is SEHNR, CDR2 FQNEAQ, per germline (reference sequence). The CDR3 runs 14 residues. V was trimmed by 5 bases and J by 4 bases, leaving 12 bases between them. Treatment described: around 19 received Ad26.COV2.S at low or high dose, single or two shots; several received placebo; per-sample allocation not given. Following the first vaccine or placebo injection, samples were taken on day 63. The data were produced by immunoSEQ multiplex PCR, yet TCRdb's version contains in-frame clones alone and is incomplete. The repertoire holds about 500,000 clones, with roughly 87% as singletons. Note on this clone: The target antigen is unknown.

The clonotype was recovered from a person aged 18 to 59 who received the Ad26.COV2.S COVID-19 vaccine or a placebo. Sequenced material: peripheral blood, taken in a trial of Ad26.COV2.S vaccine versus placebo. The genes are TRBV7-9 and TRBJ1-5; weak D call: TRBD1 (5 bases). CDR3 DNA sequence: TGTGCCAGCAGCCCCGGGGGGGGGAATCAGCCCCAGCATTTT. It is translated as CASSPGGGNQPQHF.